The 4 T cell receptor beta chains presented below share a single source sample, sequenced in a study of neurological immune-mediated disorders. Using its own MiXCR run on the 5' RACE reads, TCRdb lists one record per CDR3 protein. The sample includes 46,000 or so distinct CDR3 sequences, 3.5% to 5% of them seen just once. Sequencing was performed on PBMCs. The receptors originated from a woman between 55 and 75 years old with multiple sclerosis.

V usage is TRBV7-9 and J usage is TRBJ2-3; D is perhaps TRBD1 (6 bases). This CDR3 comprises 16 residues. With 5 bases removed from V and 6 bases from J, the gap between germline ends came to 21 bases. The germline CDR1 and CDR2 sequences are SEHNR and FQNEAQ (reference sequence). The chain's CDR3 is CASSPTTVGHGDTQYF. The CDR3, as DNA: TGTGCCAGCAGCCCGACCACCGTGGGACACGGGGATACGCAGTATTTT.

In its sample, this clonotype was seen a few times. The junction does not match germline at one end; this may be a read error. The chain recombines TRBV18 with TRBJ1-6, with TRBD1 identical over 8 bases. The length of the CDR3 is 16 residues. The germline V gene has CDR1 KGHSH and CDR2 LQKENI. Here the CDR3 reads CASSSGTGQNNSPLHF. The DNA for the CDR3 is TGTGCCAGCTCGTCCGGGACAGGTCAAAATAATTCACCCCTACACTTT. The full variable domain, in which reference TRBV18 and TRBJ1-6 provide the parts outside the CDR3, is NAGVMQNPRHLVRRRGQEARLRCSPMKGHSHVYWYRQLPEEGLKFMVYLQKENIIDESGMPKERFSAEFPKEGPSILRIQQVVRGDSAAYFCASSSGTGQNNSPLHFGNGTRLTVT.

By proportion, this clonotype is medium-sized. The DNA for the CDR3 is TGTGCCAGCAGCCCGGGACAGGGTAATGAAAAACTGTTTTTT. Translated, it gives CASSPGQGNEKLFF. J is TRBJ1-4 and V is TRBV12-3 or TRBV12-4; TRBD1 aligns across 9 bases. There are 14 residues in the CDR3. V lost 6 bases to trimming and J lost 4 bases; unmatched junction nucleotides: 3.

This clonotype was detected ten times or more. CDR3 DNA sequence: TGTGCCAGCAGCCAAGCGCGGACTAGCGGGGGTAGTGAGCAGTTCTTC. Translating it yields CASSQARTSGGSEQFF. This chain connects TRBV4-2 to TRBJ2-1; TRBD2 agrees at 13 bases. This CDR3 has 16 residues. The germline gives CDR1 LGHNA, CDR2 YNFKEQ. V dropped 1 base and J dropped 9; count of bases not matched to a gene: 6.